This passage covers 32 T cell receptor beta chains from one sample sequenced in a study of T-cell memory formation after mild COVID-19. Each CDR3 protein gets one entry after TCRdb re-called the 5' RACE reads with MiXCR. Among almost 550,000 distinct CDR3 sequences listed, around 21% were seen once. The sequencing input was PBMCs or a T cell subset sorted from them (not recorded which). The receptors here all came from an adult woman who had mild COVID-19 (a few samples of this study predate the infection). Cell type and time point are not known.

The chain couples TRBV20-1 to TRBJ1-1; D is unclear. This CDR3 contains 14 residues. Trimming removed 1 base from V and 3 bases from J, with 12 bases in between. Per germline, CDR1 DFQATT and CDR2 SNEGSKA (reference sequence). CDR3 residues: CSARGLLTDTEAFF. The CDR3 DNA reads TGCAGTGCTAGAGGCCTTTTAACGGACACTGAAGCTTTCTTT.

This clonotype was picked up a small number of times. V gene TRBV20-1 combines with J gene TRBJ2-1, with TRBD2 identical over 8 bases. The length of the CDR3 is 14 residues. Looked up from germline, CDR1 is DFQATT and CDR2 is SNEGSKA (reference sequence). CDR3 sequence (DNA): TGCAGCCCCCAGACTAGCGTACCAGGGAATGAGCAGTTCTTC. Translated: CSPQTSVPGNEQFF.

There are a few counts of this clonotype. The rearrangement uses TRBV19 and TRBJ2-7, with TRBD1 matching over 9 bases. J was trimmed by 5 bases and V by 5 bases; bases with no gene match: 7. This CDR3 is 14 amino acids long. CDR1 and CDR2 (germline): LNHDA, SQIVND (reference sequence). The CDR3 protein is CASSQTGQGDEQYF. In nucleotides, the CDR3 is TGTGCCAGTAGTCAAACGGGACAGGGTGACGAGCAGTACTTC.

This clonotype has a count of ten or more. The CDR3 here is CASSSTGAQETQYF. The CDR3 coding sequence is TGTGCCAGCAGCTCGACAGGTGCCCAAGAGACCCAGTACTTC. The chain uses TRBV5-6 and TRBJ2-5, with D maybe TRBD1 (6 bases). Trimming removed 3 bases at V and 1 base at J, with 10 bases between. The CDR3 spans 14 residues. Germline CDR1 and CDR2: SGHDT and YYEEEE.

J is TRBJ1-1 and V is TRBV12-3 or TRBV12-4, with a weak D call TRBD1 (5 bases). CDR3 length: 15 residues. V was pared by 8 bases and J by 1 base, with 17 bases between. For the CDR3, the DNA is TGTGCCAGCGGAGACAGTCTGGGCGCGAACACTGAAGCTTTCTTT. Its protein is CASGDSLGANTEAFF.

Ten or more counts support this clonotype. CDR3: CASSLGGAAYEQYF. CDR3 DNA sequence: TGTGCCAGCAGCTTAGGCGGGGCGGCTTACGAGCAGTACTTC. The gene calls are TRBV7-2 and TRBJ2-7, with D possibly TRBD2 on 6 matching bases. Germline V lookup: CDR1 SGHTA, CDR2 FQGNSA. Trimming pared 1 base from V and 4 bases from J, leaving 11 bases between. The CDR3 extends over 14 amino acids.

The genes are TRBV23-1 and TRBJ2-3; a possible D gene is TRBD1 (6 bases). TRBV23-1 is an open reading frame whose function is uncertain. Trimming took off 11 bases at V and 4 bases at J, with 22 bases between the two ends. The CDR3 spans 15 residues. The CDR3 DNA reads TGCGCCCCCTTCCAGGGGCCTCCCCGGCCAGATACGCAGTATTTT. This sequence encodes CAPFQGPPRPDTQYF.

The V call is TRBV19, the J call TRBJ1-1, with a weak D call TRBD1 (5 bases). Germline lookup yields CDR1 LNHDA and CDR2 SQIVND (reference sequence). Trimming removed 11 bases at V and 5 bases at J, with 12 bases between. CDR3 length equals 11 residues. CDR3 region: CALQKGTEAFF. The DNA for the CDR3 is TGTGCCCTCCAGAAGGGGACTGAAGCTTTCTTT.

This clonotype came up a few times. The chain joins TRBV29-1 to TRBJ1-1; D might be TRBD1 (5 bases). The CDR3 runs 12 residues. Germline assignment: CDR1 SQVTM and CDR2 ANQGSEA. V lost 7 bases, J lost 5 bases, and 14 bases lay in between. In DNA, the CDR3 is TGCAGCGGCAGATCGGGGGAAACTGAAGCTTTCTTT. Amino acids: CSGRSGETEAFF.

This clonotype was detected a few times. The J gene is TRBJ2-1, the V gene TRBV24-1; 12 nucleotides agree with TRBD2. V trimming: 4 bases; J trimming: 10 bases; junction bases outside the gene matches: 10. CDR3 length equals 16 residues. Germline V gives CDR1 KGHDR, CDR2 SFDVKD. The CDR3 here is CATSERLAGATREQFF. The CDR3 DNA is TGTGCCACCAGTGAACGACTAGCGGGAGCGACCCGCGAGCAGTTCTTC.

The V call is TRBV6-5, the J call TRBJ1-4; possible D gene TRBD1, 5 bases. CDR3 length: 13 amino acids. The germline V gene has CDR1 MNHEY and CDR2 SVGAGI. V was pared by 6 bases and J by 11 bases, with 16 bases between. CDR3 in DNA: TGTGCCAGCAGCCCTGCGGGTGGGGGGAAACTGTTTTTT. Residues: CASSPAGGGKLFF.

The chain carries TRBV24-1 and TRBJ2-2, with a weak D call TRBD1 (5 bases). Per germline, CDR1 KGHDR and CDR2 SFDVKD. Trimming removed 0 bases from V and 6 bases from J, with 10 bases in between. The length of the CDR3 is 15 residues. This chain's CDR3 is CATSDLPRAAGELFF. Written as DNA, the CDR3 is TGTGCCACCAGTGATTTGCCCAGGGCTGCCGGGGAGCTGTTTTTT.

In this sample, this clonotype turned up a few times. The chain uses TRBV12-3 or TRBV12-4 and TRBJ1-2, with D possibly being TRBD1 (6 bases). CDR3 length: 12 residues. V lost 3 bases to trimming and J lost 7 bases, with 9 bases between them. The DNA of the CDR3 is TGTGCCAGCAGTTTTCAGGGGTTTGGCTACACCTTC. The encoded protein is CASSFQGFGYTF.

A few counts support this clonotype. The rearrangement joins TRBV7-2 to TRBJ2-5; a weak D match, TRBD2 (5 bases). Per germline, CDR1 SGHTA and CDR2 FQGNSA. V was pared by 5 bases and J by 5 bases, with 12 bases between. The CDR3 consists of 13 residues. The CDR3 DNA sequence: TGTGCCAGCAGCGAGGACTCTCGTGAGACCCAGTACTTC. Its protein product is CASSEDSRETQYF.

This clonotype was seen only a few times. This rearrangement joins TRBV29-1 to TRBJ2-2; D is unresolved. V lost 7 bases and J 3 bases, leaving 9 bases between the germline ends. Per germline, CDR1 SQVTM and CDR2 ANQGSEA. This CDR3 contains 12 residues. The CDR3 nucleotides are TGCAGCGGTTTGGCGGACACCGGGGAGCTGTTTTTT. Its translation: CSGLADTGELFF.

This clonotype has only a few counts. This chain joins TRBV7-9 and TRBJ2-1, with 10 bases fitting TRBD1. Trimming at V came to 5 bases and at J to 4 bases, leaving 5 bases not matched to a gene. Germline V CDR1 and CDR2: SEHNR, FQNEAQ (reference sequence). The CDR3 sequence is 15 residues long. The CDR3 sequence: CASSMTGGSYNEQFF. CDR3 nucleotides: TGTGCCAGCAGCATGACAGGGGGCTCGTACAATGAGCAGTTCTTC.

J is TRBJ1-2 and V is TRBV5-1, with no clear D. Trimming cost V 0 bases and J 4 bases, with 10 bases left between them. Germline loops: CDR1 SGHRS, CDR2 YFSETQ. The CDR3 extends over 14 amino acids. CDR3 region: CASSLERFGYGYTF. The CDR3, as DNA: TGCGCCAGCAGCTTGGAACGGTTCGGCTATGGCTACACCTTC.

The genes are TRBV12-3 or TRBV12-4 and TRBJ2-1; D might be TRBD1 or TRBD2, each matching 6 bases. The V end was cut by 7 bases, the J end by 6 bases, with 22 bases between. The CDR3 loop spans 16 amino acids. CDR3 nucleotides: TGTGCCAGCACCCACTACGGGGGCCGGGGAGTCAATGAGCAGTTCTTC. Amino acids: CASTHYGGRGVNEQFF.

This clonotype was counted only a few times. This sequence joins TRBV12-3 or TRBV12-4 and TRBJ2-7; 7 positions agree with TRBD1. The CDR3 is 14 residues long. J was trimmed by 3 bases and V by 6 bases; bases with no gene match: 8. This CDR3 is CASRMGSGGYEQYF. Here the CDR3 DNA reads TGTGCCAGCAGAATGGGCTCAGGGGGCTACGAGCAGTACTTC.

In its sample, this clonotype was seen a few times. The V gene is TRBV28, the J gene TRBJ2-7; D may be TRBD2 (6 bases). V lost 6 bases, J lost 3 bases, and 12 bases lay in between. Germline CDR1 reads MDHEN; CDR2 reads SYDVKM. The CDR3 covers 13 residues. DNA of the CDR3: TGTGCCAGCAGCACCTATAGCGGCTACGAGCAGTACTTC. Amino acids: CASSTYSGYEQYF.

V and J are TRBV6-5 and TRBJ2-5; D remains unclear. The germline V gene has CDR1 MNHEY and CDR2 SVGAGI. V was clipped by 5 bases and J by 2 bases, with 15 bases between them. The length of the CDR3 is 15 residues. CDR3 residues: CASSNWEFKQETQYF. CDR3 in DNA: TGTGCCAGCAGTAACTGGGAATTTAAGCAAGAGACCCAGTACTTC.

The rearrangement joins TRBV29-1 to TRBJ2-7; D may correspond to TRBD1 or TRBD2 (5 bases each). The CDR3 is 12 residues long. The germline V and J ends were trimmed by 6 bases and 3 bases, with 12 bases remaining between them. Germline V gives CDR1 SQVTM, CDR2 ANQGSEA. In nucleotides, the CDR3 is TGCAGCGTCCGGGACGGGGTCTACGAGCAGTACTTC. Translated: CSVRDGVYEQYF.

This clonotype was seen a few times. The chain is built from TRBV4-3 and TRBJ1-2; 9 bases fit TRBD1. CDR3 length equals 17 residues. Germline V gives CDR1 LGHNA, CDR2 YSLEER. Trimming removed 0 bases from V and 8 bases from J; junction bases left unmatched: 13. The CDR3 loop reads CASSQETRTGDSRGYTF. CDR3 bases: TGCGCCAGCAGCCAAGAAACCCGGACAGGGGATAGTAGAGGCTACACCTTC.

The chain links TRBV5-1 to TRBJ1-2, with 9 bases identical to TRBD1. The length of the CDR3 is 16 residues. The trim removed 3 bases at V and 0 bases at J, leaving 6 bases unmatched. The germline CDR1 and CDR2 sequences are SGHRS and YFSETQ. Here the CDR3 DNA reads TGCGCCAGCAGCTCCCGGGACAGGGAAGCTAACTATGGCTACACCTTC. It codes for CASSSRDREANYGYTF.

This clonotype was seen more than once but under ten times. CDR3: CSGTGMAEYNEQFF. CDR3 DNA: TGCAGCGGTACGGGGATGGCGGAATACAATGAGCAGTTCTTC. V gene TRBV29-1 combines with J gene TRBJ2-1, with D possibly matching TRBD2 (5 bases). The V gene lost 7 bases and the J gene lost 4 bases, with 17 bases spanning the gap. CDR1 is SQVTM and CDR2 is ANQGSEA in the germline V gene. The length of the CDR3 is 14 residues.

This clonotype has a handful of counts. This sequence joins TRBV29-1 and TRBJ2-2; a possible D gene is TRBD2 (6 bases). The CDR3 is made up of 15 amino acids. V lost 6 bases and J 4 bases, leaving 18 bases between the germline ends. Germline values: CDR1 SQVTM, CDR2 ANQGSEA. The CDR3 region is CSVGGIRVGTGELFF. In DNA, the CDR3 is TGCAGCGTGGGAGGTATACGGGTCGGCACCGGGGAGCTGTTTTTT.

The chain employs TRBV6-6 and TRBJ2-7; D perhaps matches TRBD1 (6 bases). The CDR3 is made up of 14 amino acids. V lost 6 bases to trimming and J lost 4 bases, with 16 bases between them. Germline CDR1 is MNHNY and CDR2 is SVGAGI (reference sequence). The DNA of the CDR3 is TGTGCCAGCAGGCCGGGACACACCGTTTACGAGCAGTACTTC. This codes for CASRPGHTVYEQYF.

There are a few counts of this clonotype. The J gene is TRBJ2-5, the V gene TRBV7-2; D call uncertain. Per germline, CDR1 SGHTA and CDR2 FQGNSA. With 1 base removed from V and 2 bases from J, the gap between germline ends came to 14 bases. The CDR3 spans 16 residues. DNA for the CDR3: TGTGCCAGCAGCTTAGGGGTCCAATGGGTTCAAGAGACCCAGTACTTC. It specifies CASSLGVQWVQETQYF.

This rearrangement joins TRBV3-1 to TRBJ2-2, with D possibly being TRBD1 (8 bases). Trimming pared 8 bases from V and 5 bases from J, leaving 21 bases between. The CDR3 has 16 amino acids. The germline V gene has CDR1 LGHDT and CDR2 YNNKEL (reference sequence). The CDR3 DNA sequence: TGTGCCAGCGGCCGAACAGGGGGGGCCGCAACCGGGGAGCTGTTTTTT. Its translation: CASGRTGGAATGELFF.

V is TRBV6-5 and J is TRBJ1-6, with a tentative D call TRBD1 (6 bases). The CDR3 runs to 12 residues. Trimming cost V 6 bases and J 10 bases, with 10 bases left between them. Per the germline V gene, CDR1 is MNHEY and CDR2 is SVGAGI. Here the CDR3 DNA reads TGTGCCAGCAGCCAAGGGGGGTCACCCCTCCACTTT. This codes for CASSQGGSPLHF.

The chain uses TRBV18 and TRBJ2-5, with D tentatively TRBD1 or TRBD2 (5 bases each). Germline assignment: CDR1 KGHSH and CDR2 LQKENI. Trimming took 2 bases from V and 1 from J, leaving 11 bases between them. CDR3 length: 15 amino acids. This CDR3 is CASSPASGSQETQYF. Written as DNA, the CDR3 is TGTGCCAGCTCACCAGCATCAGGGAGCCAAGAGACCCAGTACTTC.

This clonotype was observed a handful of times. The J gene is TRBJ1-1, the V gene TRBV27; 9 bases fit TRBD1. This CDR3 has 12 amino acids. Looked up from germline, CDR1 is MNHEY and CDR2 is SMNVEV (reference sequence). J gave up 12 bases and V 6 bases, and 8 bases lay outside the gene matches. CDR3 nucleotide sequence: TGTGCCAGCAGCACGACAGGGGGGAGGACTTTCTTT. Its translation is CASSTTGGRTFF.